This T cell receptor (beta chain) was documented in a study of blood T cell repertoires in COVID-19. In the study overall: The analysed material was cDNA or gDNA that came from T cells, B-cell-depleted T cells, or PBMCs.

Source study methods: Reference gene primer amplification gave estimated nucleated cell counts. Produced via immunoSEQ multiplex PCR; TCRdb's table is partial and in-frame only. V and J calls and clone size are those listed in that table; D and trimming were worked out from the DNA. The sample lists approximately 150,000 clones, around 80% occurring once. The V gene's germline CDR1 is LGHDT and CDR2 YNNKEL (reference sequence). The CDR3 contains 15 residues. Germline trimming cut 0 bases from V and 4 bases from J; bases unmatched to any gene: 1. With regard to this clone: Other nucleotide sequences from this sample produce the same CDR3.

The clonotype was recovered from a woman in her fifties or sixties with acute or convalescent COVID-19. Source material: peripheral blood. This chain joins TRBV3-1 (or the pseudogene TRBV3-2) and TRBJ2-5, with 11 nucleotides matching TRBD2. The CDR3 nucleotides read TGTGCCAGCAGCCAAGACGGACTAGCGGGAGAGACCCAGTACTTC. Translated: CASSQDGLAGETQYF.